The TCR beta chain under discussion was sequenced for a study of cytomegalovirus exposure and HLA in healthy donors. The CDR3 sequence is 15 residues long. V gave up 1 base and J gave up 4 bases, with 11 bases separating them. The germline V gene has CDR1 SGHTA and CDR2 FQGNSA. It was with 60 Vbeta and 13 Jbeta primers that the PCR ran. Some clones are missing from TCRdb's copy, which holds only in-frame ones; the method was immunoSEQ multiplex PCR. The top ten clones hold 7.1% of a sample with some 91,000 clones, around 74% of them seen once. The receptor comes from a man between 35 and 55 years old in good health and CMV-seropositive. The sample taken for sequencing was PBMCs. This rearrangement joins TRBV7-2 to TRBJ2-1, with D perhaps matching TRBD1 (6 bases). The CDR3 sequence: CASSLGDRQYNEQFF. The CDR3 DNA sequence: TGTGCCAGCAGCTTAGGTGACAGGCAGTACAATGAGCAGTTCTTC. The variable domain in full, with the rest retrieved from reference TRBV7-2 and TRBJ2-1, is GAGVSQSPSNKVTEKGKDVELRCDPISGHTALYWYRQSLGQGLEFLIYFQGNSAPDKSGLPSDRFSAERTGGSVSTLTIQRTQQEDSAVYLCASSLGDRQYNEQFFGPGTRLTVL.